This record concerns one TCR beta chain sequence. The data originate from a study of OX40 agonist ivuxolimab in advanced cancers. The CDR3 is made up of 15 amino acids. The V gene's germline CDR1 is SGHTA and CDR2 FQGTGA. V dropped 1 base and J dropped 6 bases, with 12 bases sitting between them. Sequenced by immunoSEQ multiplex PCR; TCRdb stores in-frame clones only, minus some. Of about 84,000 clones listed, roughly nine tenths are singletons. The sequences come from CD4+ or CD8+ T cells sorted from blood, collected in a trial of the OX40 agonist ivuxolimab. The receptor's source is an adult with an advanced solid tumor such as melanoma, head and neck, liver or kidney cancer. The V call is TRBV7-3, the J call TRBJ2-2, with unresolved D. As DNA, the CDR3 is TGTGCCAGCAGCTTAATGAATCGGGTCTCCGGGGAGCTGTTTTTT. Translating gives CASSLMNRVSGELFF.